The 27 T cell receptor beta chains below all came from one sample that was sequenced in a study of cytomegalovirus exposure and HLA in healthy donors. PCR was performed using 60 Vbeta and 13 Jbeta primers. Data came from immunoSEQ multiplex PCR; TCRdb stores just in-frame clones and leaves some out. The sample shows roughly 200,000 clones, under 85% of them seen only once. Sequencing used PBMCs. These receptors came from a man in his fifties or sixties in good health and CMV-seronegative.

This clone was recorded once. The chain joins TRBV19 to TRBJ2-5, with 7 bases aligning to TRBD1. The CDR3 covers 16 residues. CDR1 and CDR2 (germline): LNHDA, SQIVND (reference sequence). V was pared by 3 bases and J by 2 bases, with 9 bases of the junction left unmatched. Here the CDR3 reads CASSITTGSRQETQYF. Here the CDR3 DNA reads TGTGCCAGTAGTATCACGACAGGGTCTCGACAAGAGACCCAGTACTTC.

This chain connects TRBV15 to TRBJ2-5; TRBD2 might be the D (5 bases). With the DNA end fitting TRBJ2-7 better, the J assignment may be wrong. This CDR3 contains 13 residues. Germline loops: CDR1 LNHNV, CDR2 YYDKDF (reference sequence). The CDR3 protein is CATSRDEGYEQYF. As DNA, the CDR3 is TGTGCCACCAGCAGAGACGAGGGATACGAGCAGTACTTC.

The chain employs TRBV5-1 and TRBJ2-3, with TRBD1 matching 7 bases. The germline V gene encodes CDR1 SGHRS and CDR2 YFSETQ. Losses at the gene ends were 4 bases for V and 2 bases for J; bases not matched to a gene: 7. This CDR3 has 15 residues. The CDR3 loop reads CASSPRTGATDTQYF. CDR3 in DNA: TGCGCCAGCAGCCCCAGGACAGGCGCCACAGATACGCAGTATTTT.

The rearrangement links TRBV5-4 to TRBJ2-5, with 12 bases aligning to TRBD2. The CDR3 spans 17 residues. Looked up from germline, CDR1 is SGHNT and CDR2 is YYREEE (reference sequence). Unmatched junction bases numbered 11, after V lost 4 bases and J lost 4 bases. CDR3 nucleotide sequence: TGTGCCAGCAGCCTCCTCCGCCTAGCGGGAGGGCCAGAGACCCAGTACTTC. The encoded protein is CASSLLRLAGGPETQYF.

This clone was seen a few times. V gene TRBV7-3 combines with J gene TRBJ1-1, with unresolved D. There are 13 residues in the CDR3. The V and J ends lost 5 bases and 5 bases respectively, with 12 bases between them. Germline CDR1 reads SGHTA; CDR2 reads FQGTGA. In DNA, the CDR3 is TGTGCCAGCAGCCCCCCCGGGAGTACTGAAGCTTTCTTT. This codes for CASSPPGSTEAFF.

CDR3 in amino acids: CASSRDSGGTEAFF. The CDR3 bases are TGTGCCAGCTCACGGGACTCCGGCGGGACTGAAGCTTTCTTT. This chain joins TRBV18 and TRBJ1-1; a possible D gene is TRBD1 (5 bases). Trimming took off 4 bases at V and 5 bases at J, with 14 bases between the two ends. This CDR3 spans 14 amino acids. CDR1 and CDR2 (germline): KGHSH, LQKENI.

The rearrangement links TRBV6-5 to TRBJ1-1; the match to TRBD1 covers 8 bases. The CDR3 sequence is 14 residues long. Per the germline V gene, CDR1 is MNHEY and CDR2 is SVGAGI. V was pared by 2 bases and J by 3 bases, with 2 bases of the junction left unmatched. As DNA, the CDR3 is TGTGCCAGCAGTTACGACAGGGGTCACACTGAAGCTTTCTTT. Amino acid sequence: CASSYDRGHTEAFF.

The chain links TRBV7-2 to TRBJ2-7, with 8 bases fitting TRBD2. V lost 1 base and J lost 6; bases outside the gene matches: 5. Germline V CDR1 and CDR2: SGHTA, FQGNSA. The CDR3 loop spans 14 amino acids. This CDR3 is CASSLGLATPEQYF. CDR3 nucleotides: TGTGCCAGCAGCTTAGGACTAGCGACTCCCGAGCAGTACTTC.

The rearrangement uses TRBV9 and TRBJ1-1; D perhaps matches TRBD1 (5 bases). Germline lookup yields CDR1 SGDLS and CDR2 YYNGEE. Trimming shortened V by 2 bases and J by 6 bases, and 11 bases separated the two germline ends. The CDR3 runs 13 residues. The CDR3, as DNA: TGTGCCAGCAGCGTGGTCAGGGAATCTGAAGCTTTCTTT. Translating gives CASSVVRESEAFF.

The chain recombines TRBV5-4 with TRBJ2-1; D is uncertain. CDR1 SGHNT and CDR2 YYREEE come from the germline V gene (reference sequence). Between the trimmed V and J ends, which lost 5 bases and 3 bases, there was a span of 9 bases. The CDR3 spans 13 residues. The CDR3: CASRGPSYNEQFF. As DNA, the CDR3 is TGTGCCAGCAGGGGCCCCAGCTACAATGAGCAGTTCTTC.

This clone has a handful of counts. The chain joins TRBV19 to TRBJ2-5; 14 bases are a match to TRBD2. V was pared by 4 bases and J by 2 bases, with 6 bases of the junction left unmatched. Germline V lookup: CDR1 LNHDA, CDR2 SQIVND (reference sequence). The CDR3 is 17 residues long. In DNA form, the CDR3 reads TGTGCCAGTAGTAAGGGACTAGCGGGGGCGAATCAAGAGACCCAGTACTTC. Protein: CASSKGLAGANQETQYF.

This clone was picked up a small number of times. This chain connects TRBV9 to TRBJ2-7; maybe TRBD1 (5 bases). The CDR3 length is 16 residues. Germline-derived CDR1 and CDR2 are SGDLS and YYNGEE. Trimming shortened V by 0 bases and J by 2 bases, and 15 bases separated the two germline ends. The CDR3 coding sequence is TGTGCCAGCAGCGTAGCTGGGGCAGGTCCTCCCTACGAGCAGTACTTC. Protein: CASSVAGAGPPYEQYF.

The chain couples TRBV28 to TRBJ1-5; maybe TRBD1 (5 bases). The length of the CDR3 is 13 residues. Trimming removed 4 bases from V and 5 bases from J, with 9 bases in between. Germline-derived CDR1 and CDR2 are MDHEN and SYDVKM. The CDR3 DNA reads as TGTGCCAGCAGTTGGGGGGTAGATCAGCCCCAGCATTTT. Translated, it gives CASSWGVDQPQHF.

This clone was seen more than once but under ten times. Because the CDR3 is missing its conserved closing phenylalanine or tryptophan, this is likely a read error. The DNA is left out, because the CDR3 cannot be placed on it with certainty; the CDR3 is given as TCRdb lists it. V is TRBV2 and J is TRBJ2-7; the table names TRBD2, a call not compared with the DNA. Per germline, CDR1 SNHLY and CDR2 FYNNEI. The CDR3 is 12 amino acids long, termini counted. The CDR3 here is CASSEPGYEQSS.

Only a few counts were recorded for this clone. The chain is built from TRBV30 and TRBJ2-1; 13 nucleotides agree with TRBD2. The CDR3 runs to 14 residues. Trimming cost V 4 bases and J 16 bases; bases outside gene matches: 13. CDR1 is GTSNPN, CDR2 SVGIG, per germline (reference sequence). The CDR3 protein is CAWTPGWTSGRQFF. CDR3 in DNA: TGTGCCTGGACCCCGGGGTGGACTAGCGGGAGACAATTCTTC.

The chain combines TRBV4-2 with TRBJ2-1; tentative D call: TRBD1 (6 bases). The germline V and J ends were trimmed by 1 base and 0 bases, with 13 bases remaining between them. Germline V CDR1 and CDR2: LGHNA, YNFKEQ. The CDR3 totals 17 residues. CDR3 sequence (DNA): TGTGCCAGCAGCCAAGCCACCGGGACATTCTCCTACAATGAGCAGTTCTTC. It translates to CASSQATGTFSYNEQFF.

In regard to this clone: Mismatch with germline at one junction end may stem from a read error. This chain connects TRBV10-3 to TRBJ2-3; 7 bases align to TRBD1. Germline V lookup: CDR1 ENHRY, CDR2 SYGVKD. CDR3 length: 13 amino acids. The CDR3 nucleotides read TGTGCCATCAATCGGGACAGCATAGATACGCAGTATTTT. Its protein product is CAINRDSIDTQYF.

The chain links TRBV5-4 to TRBJ2-1; a weak D match, TRBD2 (5 bases). The germline V gene encodes CDR1 SGHNT and CDR2 YYREEE (reference sequence). The CDR3 totals 15 residues. The V end lost 4 bases, the J end lost 4 bases, and 15 bases lay between the germline ends. CDR3 in DNA: TGTGCCAGCAGCCCCGATCTGGGAGCATACAATGAGCAGTTCTTC. Its translation: CASSPDLGAYNEQFF.

V gene TRBV30 combines with J gene TRBJ1-2, with D perhaps TRBD1 (6 bases). The V gene lost 8 bases and the J gene lost 4 bases, with 23 bases spanning the gap. Germline CDR1 GTSNPN, CDR2 SVGIG (reference sequence). The CDR3 has 15 residues. CDR3 sequence (DNA): TGTGCCCGGGCGCCGCAAGACAGGAGCCTCTATGGCTACACCTTC. Translated, it gives CARAPQDRSLYGYTF.

The chain couples TRBV19 to TRBJ2-7; 9 bases agree with TRBD1. CDR3 size: 15 residues. V trimming: 5 bases; J trimming: 5 bases; junction bases outside the gene matches: 10. CDR1 is LNHDA, CDR2 SQIVND, per germline (reference sequence). The CDR3, as DNA: TGTGCCAGTAGTCCCCGCAACAGGGGGCTGGACGAGCAGTACTTC. This encodes CASSPRNRGLDEQYF.

The chain combines TRBV6-1 with TRBJ2-3; 9 bases match TRBD2. V lost 4 bases and J lost 5; bases outside the gene matches: 10. The germline gives CDR1 MNHNS, CDR2 SASEGT. This CDR3 spans 16 amino acids. In nucleotides, the CDR3 is TGTGCCAGCAGTGTGGGGGGCGGGAGGGGAAGAGATACGCAGTATTTT. This translates into CASSVGGGRGRDTQYF.

V usage is TRBV5-1 and J usage is TRBJ1-6, with 10 bases fitting TRBD1. Per germline, CDR1 SGHRS and CDR2 YFSETQ. After removal of 4 bases from V and 7 bases from J, the junction contained 2 bases not matched to a gene. The CDR3 runs 14 residues. CDR3 nucleotide sequence: TGCGCCAGCAGCCCGACAGGGGGCAATTCACCCCTCCACTTT. Amino acids: CASSPTGGNSPLHF.

The chain recombines TRBV9 with TRBJ2-7; D call uncertain. V was trimmed by 3 bases and J by 4 bases, leaving 17 bases between them. The CDR3 totals 15 residues. The germline V gene encodes CDR1 SGDLS and CDR2 YYNGEE. The CDR3 bases are TGTGCCAGCAGCGCCCCTATCGCGGTCCCTTACGAGCAGTACTTC. Protein sequence: CASSAPIAVPYEQYF. The variable domain in full, completed from reference TRBV9 and TRBJ2-7, reads DSGVTQTPKHLITATGQRVTLRCSPRSGDLSVYWYQQSLDQGLQFLIQYYNGEERAKGNILERFSAQQFPDLHSELNLSSLELGDSALYFCASSAPIAVPYEQYFGPGTRLTVT.

The V gene is TRBV2, the J gene TRBJ2-5, with a weak D call TRBD2 (6 bases). V was clipped by 4 bases and J by 10 bases, with 22 bases between them. The CDR3 contains 15 residues. The germline V gene encodes CDR1 SNHLY and CDR2 FYNNEI. The CDR3 bases are TGTGCCAGCAGTGGCCCCCGGGGCGGAGGGTCAGACCAGTACTTC. Translating gives CASSGPRGGGSDQYF.

V gene TRBV9 combines with J gene TRBJ1-3; no clear D gene. Germline assignment: CDR1 SGDLS and CDR2 YYNGEE. V was shortened by 4 bases and J by 0 bases, with 17 bases between the two germline ends. This CDR3 is built from 17 residues. The CDR3 sequence is CASSPEVGGSSGNTIYF. DNA for the CDR3: TGTGCCAGCAGCCCGGAAGTCGGCGGGAGCTCTGGAAACACCATATATTTT.

V is TRBV7-2 and J is TRBJ2-2, with TRBD1 matching 8 bases. Germline assignment: CDR1 SGHTA and CDR2 FQGNSA. J gave up 3 bases and V 5 bases, and 5 bases lay outside the gene matches. This CDR3 is 15 amino acids long. CDR3 nucleotide sequence: TGTGCCAGCAGCCTAGGACAGGGTGACACCGGGGAGCTGTTTTTT. It translates to CASSLGQGDTGELFF. The full variable domain, with the rest looked up from reference TRBV7-2 and TRBJ2-2, is GAGVSQSPSNKVTEKGKDVELRCDPISGHTALYWYRQSLGQGLEFLIYFQGNSAPDKSGLPSDRFSAERTGGSVSTLTIQRTQQEDSAVYLCASSLGQGDTGELFFGEGSRLTVL.

The genes are TRBV7-9 and TRBJ2-1; TRBD1 matches at 9 bases. CDR1 and CDR2 (germline): SEHNR, FQNEAQ (reference sequence). The length of the CDR3 is 15 residues. With 4 bases clipped from V and 7 bases from J, the junction kept 8 bases outside the gene matches. CDR3 coding DNA: TGTGCCAGCAGCTCGACCGGGACAGGGAGGAATGAGCAGTTCTTC. Translation: CASSSTGTGRNEQFF.